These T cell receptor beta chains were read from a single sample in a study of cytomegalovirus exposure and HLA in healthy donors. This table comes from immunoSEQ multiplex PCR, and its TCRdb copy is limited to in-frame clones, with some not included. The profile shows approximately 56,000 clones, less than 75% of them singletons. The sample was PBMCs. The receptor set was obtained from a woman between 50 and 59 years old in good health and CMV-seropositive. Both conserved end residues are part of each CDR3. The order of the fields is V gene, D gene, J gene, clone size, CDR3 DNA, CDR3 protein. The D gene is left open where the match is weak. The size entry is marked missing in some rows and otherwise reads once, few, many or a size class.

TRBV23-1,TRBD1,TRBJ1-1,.,TGCGCCAGCAGTCACCCGAACAGGGGGCGTACTGAAGCTTTCTTT,CASSHPNRGRTEAFF
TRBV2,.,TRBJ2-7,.,TGTGCCAGCAGTGAAGGGAGTCTGCGGGAGCAGTACTTC,CASSEGSLREQYF
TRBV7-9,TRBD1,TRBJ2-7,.,TGTGCCACCGAGACAGGGTATGACTACGAGCAGTACTTC,CATETGYDYEQYF
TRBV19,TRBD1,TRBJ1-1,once,TGTGCCAGTAGTCCCAGGGACAGGGAAGCTTTCTTT,CASSPRDREAFF
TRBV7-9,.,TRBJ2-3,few,TGTGCCAGCAGCCTGGGGTCCGGCGGGACAGATACGCAGTATTTT,CASSLGSGGTDTQYF
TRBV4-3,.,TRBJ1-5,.,TGCGCCAGCAGCCAGAGCAGGGAACAGCCCCAGCATTTT,CASSQSREQPQHF
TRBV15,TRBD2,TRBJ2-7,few,TGTGCCACCAGCATCGGACTAGCGGACTCCTACGAGCAGTACTTC,CATSIGLADSYEQYF
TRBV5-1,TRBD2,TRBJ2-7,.,TGCGCCAGCAGCTCCCCGACTAGCGGTTACGAGCAGTACTTC,CASSSPTSGYEQYF
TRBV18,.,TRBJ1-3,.,TGTGCCAGCTCACCAGTAGACACAATCGGAAACACCATATATTTT,CASSPVDTIGNTIYF
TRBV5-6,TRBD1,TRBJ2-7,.,TGTGCCAGCAGCTTACAGGGGCTAGTCAACGAGCAGTACTTC,CASSLQGLVNEQYF
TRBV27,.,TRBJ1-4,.,TGTGCCAGCAGGCTTAACTTAGTTGCAACTAATGAAAAACTGTTTTTT,CASRLNLVATNEKLFF
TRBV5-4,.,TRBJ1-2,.,TGTGCCAGCAGCGCTGCCCCGGCAGGGTGGAACTATGGCTACACCTTC,CASSAAPAGWNYGYTF
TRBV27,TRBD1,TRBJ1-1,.,TGTGCCAGCAGAATAGGGACAGGGGCCGTTGAAGCTTTCTTT,CASRIGTGAVEAFF
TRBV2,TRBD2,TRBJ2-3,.,TGTGCCAGCAGGAAGACAGCGGGGGGAAGCACAGATACGCAGTATTTT,CASRKTAGGSTDTQYF
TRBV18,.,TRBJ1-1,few,TGTGCCAGCTCACCATCGGGGAACACTGAAGCTTTCTTT,CASSPSGNTEAFF
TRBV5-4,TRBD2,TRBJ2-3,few,TGTGCCAGCAGCCCTGGAATCCTAGCGGGAGTGGGCGGCACAGATACGCAGTATTTT,CASSPGILAGVGGTDTQYF
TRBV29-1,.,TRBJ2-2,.,TGCAGCGTTGTAAGGAGGGGGCCGGGCGGGGAGCTGTTTTTT,CSVVRRGPGGELFF
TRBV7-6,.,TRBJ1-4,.,TGTGCCAGCAGCTTAGGGGGGGGATACGAAAAACTGTTTTTT,CASSLGGGYEKLFF
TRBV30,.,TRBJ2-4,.,TGTGCCTGGAGTGTCTCTTCGACAGAAACCAAAAACATTCAGTACTTC,CAWSVSSTETKNIQYF
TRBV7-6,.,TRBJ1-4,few,TGTGCCAGCAGTCCGGTCGGAGAGACTAATGAAAAACTGTTTTTT,CASSPVGETNEKLFF
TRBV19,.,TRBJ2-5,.,TGTGCCAGTTCAGACCTTCAGGGAACAGAGACCCAGTACTTC,CASSDLQGTETQYF
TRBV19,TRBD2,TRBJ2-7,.,TGTGCCAGTAGTATAGCTCGGGGGAGTAGCGGGGGGATCTACGAGCAGTACTTC,CASSIARGSSGGIYEQYF